Listed here are 12 T cell receptor beta chains from one sample, sequenced in a study of CD8 T cells in Susac syndrome. cDNA came from around 0.54 to 1 ug RNA primed by random hexamers. MiXCR, run by TCRdb on the immunoSEQ multiplex PCR reads, gives a single entry per CDR3 protein. The table has under 550,000 distinct CDR3 sequences, roughly 85% seen once. The sequenced sample was CD8+ T cells from PBMCs. All receptors come from a human donor with multiple sclerosis.

V is TRBV12-3 or TRBV12-4 and J is TRBJ1-1; D call uncertain. The CDR3 extends over 16 amino acids. The V end was cut by 2 bases, the J end by 2 bases, with 15 bases between. Written as DNA, the CDR3 is TGTGCCAGCAGTTTAACAATCGAACCGCCAAACACTGAAGCTTTCTTT. This codes for CASSLTIEPPNTEAFF.

This rearrangement joins TRBV2 to TRBJ2-3; unclear D gene. Germline V gene sequence: CDR1 SNHLY, CDR2 FYNNEI. CDR3 size: 13 residues. Trimming stripped 4 bases from V and 0 bases from J, with 5 bases between. CDR3 region: CASSVRSTDTQYF. CDR3 sequence (DNA): TGTGCCAGCAGTGTGAGGAGCACAGATACGCAGTATTTT.

The genes are TRBV5-4 and TRBJ2-1, with TRBD2 matching 14 bases. Trimming cost V 5 bases and J 0 bases; bases outside gene matches: 4. The length of the CDR3 is 17 residues. In germline, CDR1 is SGHNT, CDR2 YYREEE (reference sequence). In nucleotides, the CDR3 is TGTGCCAGCAGTCCGGGACTAGCGGGAGTCTCCTACAATGAGCAGTTCTTC. This codes for CASSPGLAGVSYNEQFF.

The chain couples TRBV28 to TRBJ1-4; D is undetermined. Germline CDR1 reads MDHEN; CDR2 reads SYDVKM. Trimming stripped 6 bases from V and 8 bases from J, with 7 bases between. This CDR3 is 11 amino acids long. The CDR3 sequence is CASRFGEKLFF. Written as DNA, the CDR3 is TGTGCCAGCAGATTTGGGGAAAAACTGTTTTTT.

The rearrangement joins TRBV12-3 or TRBV12-4 to TRBJ2-7, with unresolved D. V lost 2 bases, J lost 6 bases, and 8 bases lay in between. The CDR3 extends over 12 amino acids. CDR3 nucleotides: TGTGCCAGCAGTTTAAAGCCCCCCGAGCAGTACTTC. As protein: CASSLKPPEQYF.

The chain couples TRBV2 to TRBJ1-1, with a possible D match to TRBD1 (5 bases). Trimming stripped 6 bases from V and 0 bases from J, with 20 bases between. CDR1 is SNHLY and CDR2 is FYNNEI in the germline V gene. The CDR3 sequence is 17 residues long. The CDR3 DNA reads TGTGCCAGCAGAGCCGGGGGAAGGGGTGATTTGAACACTGAAGCTTTCTTT. Protein: CASRAGGRGDLNTEAFF. Complete variable domain (other parts from reference TRBV2 and TRBJ1-1): EPEVTQTPSHQVTQMGQEVILRCVPISNHLYFYWYRQILGQKVEFLVSFYNNEISEKSEIFDDQFSVERPDGSNFTLKIRSTKLEDSAMYFCASRAGGRGDLNTEAFFGQGTRLTVV.

CDR3 nucleotide sequence: TGCGCCAGCAGCCAAGATGCATTAGACTACGAGCAGTACTTC. It yields the protein CASSQDALDYEQYF. The rearrangement uses TRBV4-1 and TRBJ2-7; D not certain. V was shortened by 0 bases and J by 3 bases, with 9 bases between the two germline ends. CDR3 size: 14 residues. Germline lookup yields CDR1 MGHRA and CDR2 YSYEKL.

This clonotype was seen once. The junction departs from the called germline gene at one end, perhaps through a read error. The rearrangement links TRBV4-1 to TRBJ2-1, with D unresolved. Germline V gene data show CDR1 as MGHRA and CDR2 as YSYEKL. The CDR3 consists of 16 residues. DNA of the CDR3: TGCGCCAGCAGCCAAAACCCGACGGCCTCCGACAATGAGCAGTTCTTC. It yields the protein CASSQNPTASDNEQFF.

V is TRBV29-1 and J is TRBJ1-2, with D unclear. Trimming left V 3 bases short and J 1 base short, with 12 bases between. Germline CDR1 and CDR2: SQVTM and ANQGSEA. The CDR3 runs to 14 residues. The CDR3 spells CSVEFQRINYGYTF. The DNA of the CDR3 is TGCAGCGTTGAGTTCCAGCGCATTAACTATGGCTACACCTTC.

The genes are TRBV4-1 and TRBJ1-2; D is unresolved. Per the germline V gene, CDR1 is MGHRA and CDR2 is YSYEKL. The CDR3 contains 14 residues. V lost 2 bases, J lost 2 bases, and 9 bases lay in between. The CDR3 sequence: CASSQWEGNYGYTF. The CDR3 nucleotides read TGCGCCAGCAGCCAATGGGAGGGAAACTATGGCTACACCTTC.

This clonotype was detected only a few times. The chain employs TRBV6-5 and TRBJ1-6; no reliable D call. Trimming removed 0 bases at V and 8 bases at J, with 5 bases between. Germline V gives CDR1 MNHEY, CDR2 SVGAGI. The CDR3 loop spans 13 amino acids. Written as DNA, the CDR3 is TGTGCCAGCAGTTACTCGACGTATTCACCCCTCCACTTT. It specifies CASSYSTYSPLHF.

V gene TRBV12-3 or TRBV12-4 combines with J gene TRBJ1-6, with D possibly being TRBD1 (6 bases). This CDR3 is 19 amino acids long. Trimming pared 6 bases from V and 0 bases from J, leaving 21 bases between. The CDR3 loop reads CASSDHREGLSSYNSPLHF. For the CDR3, the DNA is TGTGCCAGCAGCGATCACAGGGAGGGCCTAAGCTCCTATAATTCACCCCTCCACTTT.